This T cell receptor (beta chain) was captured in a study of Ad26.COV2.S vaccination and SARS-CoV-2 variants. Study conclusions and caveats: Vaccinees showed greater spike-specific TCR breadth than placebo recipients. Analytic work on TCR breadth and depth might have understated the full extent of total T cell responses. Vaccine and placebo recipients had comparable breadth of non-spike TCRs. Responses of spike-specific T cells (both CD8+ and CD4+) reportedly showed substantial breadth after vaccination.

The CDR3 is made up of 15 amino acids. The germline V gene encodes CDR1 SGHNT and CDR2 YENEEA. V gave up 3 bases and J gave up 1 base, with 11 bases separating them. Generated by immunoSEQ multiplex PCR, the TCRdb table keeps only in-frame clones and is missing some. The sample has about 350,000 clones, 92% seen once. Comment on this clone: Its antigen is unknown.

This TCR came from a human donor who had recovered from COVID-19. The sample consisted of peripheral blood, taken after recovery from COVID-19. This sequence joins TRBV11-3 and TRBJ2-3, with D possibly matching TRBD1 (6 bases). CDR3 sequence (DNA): TGTGCCAGCAGCTTCAGGGGTGCAGGCACAGATACGCAGTATTTT. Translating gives CASSFRGAGTDTQYF.